Below are 9 T cell receptor beta chains sequenced from a single sample in a study of cytomegalovirus exposure and HLA in healthy donors. This PCR relied on a set of 60 Vbeta primers and 13 Jbeta primers. The assay was immunoSEQ multiplex PCR, and TCRdb's table has in-frame clones only and misses some. In the table there are approximately 180,000 clones, about 72% of which are singletons. What was sequenced was PBMCs. These TCRs come from a human donor in good health.

This clone has a single count. The chain carries TRBV27 and TRBJ2-7; 9 positions agree with TRBD1. The CDR3 contains 13 residues. The germline V gene encodes CDR1 MNHEY and CDR2 SMNVEV (reference sequence). V shed 6 bases and J 2 bases; nucleotides not matched to a gene: 2. The DNA of the CDR3 is TGTGCCAGCAGAGGACAGGGGACCTACGAGCAGTACTTC. Translated: CASRGQGTYEQYF.

The rearrangement uses TRBV18 and TRBJ1-5; 8 nucleotides align to TRBD1. V lost 3 bases to trimming and J lost 7 bases; unmatched junction nucleotides: 5. This CDR3 is 14 amino acids long. Germline assignment: CDR1 KGHSH and CDR2 LQKENI. CDR3 DNA: TGTGCCAGCTCACCTGGGACAGGAGAACAGCCCCAGCATTTT. Protein: CASSPGTGEQPQHF. The full variable domain, its missing parts supplied by reference TRBV18 and TRBJ1-5, is NAGVMQNPRHLVRRRGQEARLRCSPMKGHSHVYWYRQLPEEGLKFMVYLQKENIIDESGMPKERFSAEFPKEGPSILRIQQVVRGDSAAYFCASSPGTGEQPQHFGDGTRLSIL.

This clone was seen only a few times. The CDR3 sequence: CASSLSGGAYEQYF. CDR3 DNA sequence: TGCGCCAGCAGCTTGAGCGGGGGGGCCTACGAGCAGTACTTC. The chain links TRBV5-1 to TRBJ2-5; 10 positions match TRBD2. The J call may be mistaken, given a closer DNA end match to TRBJ2-7. The germline V gene encodes CDR1 SGHRS and CDR2 YFSETQ. The CDR3 length is 14 residues.

This chain joins TRBV6-4 and TRBJ1-5; unclear D gene. Germline CDR1 reads MRHNA; CDR2 reads SNTAGT. V was pared by 6 bases and J by 4 bases, with 10 bases between. The CDR3 loop spans 13 amino acids. The CDR3 here is CASSKEINQPQHF. The CDR3 DNA follows: TGTGCCAGCAGCAAGGAGATTAATCAGCCCCAGCATTTT.

The sample holds a few counts of this clone. The chain employs TRBV5-1 and TRBJ2-7; 9 bases are a match to TRBD1. Germline-derived CDR1 and CDR2 are SGHRS and YFSETQ. After removal of 3 bases from V and 2 bases from J, the junction contained 6 bases not matched to a gene. CDR3 length equals 15 residues. The CDR3 DNA reads as TGCGCCAGCAGCTCCGGGACAGGGCTTGCCTACGAGCAGTACTTC. Its translation is CASSSGTGLAYEQYF.

The rearrangement links TRBV30 to TRBJ2-3; a weak D match, TRBD1 (5 bases). Germline assignment: CDR1 GTSNPN and CDR2 SVGIG (reference sequence). Deletions cut 4 bases from V and 3 bases from J, with 14 bases between. CDR3 length: 14 amino acids. CDR3 in amino acids: CAWNPPGQTDTQYF. CDR3 sequence (DNA): TGTGCCTGGAACCCTCCAGGGCAAACAGATACGCAGTATTTT.

CDR3 DNA sequence: TGTGCCAGCAGCTGGAACAGGGCCGATAGCAATCAGCCCCAGCATTTT. Amino acids: CASSWNRADSNQPQHF. The V call is TRBV7-8, the J call TRBJ1-5, with D possibly matching TRBD1 (6 bases). CDR3 length: 16 amino acids. CDR1 is SGHVS, CDR2 FQNEAQ, per germline. V was pared by 4 bases and J by 0 bases, with 13 bases between.

This clone showed up just once. CDR3 bases: TGTGCCAGCACCCCAGGTGGGGGGGCCTACGAGCAGTACTTC. Residues: CASTPGGGAYEQYF. This chain links TRBV2 with TRBJ2-7; TRBD2 matches at 7 bases. This CDR3 region has 14 residues. V shed 7 bases, J shed 2 bases, and the junction held 8 bases outside the gene matches. Germline CDR1 and CDR2: SNHLY and FYNNEI. Variable domain in full (rest from reference TRBV2 and TRBJ2-7): EPEVTQTPSHQVTQMGQEVILRCVPISNHLYFYWYRQILGQKVEFLVSFYNNEISEKSEIFDDQFSVERPDGSNFTLKIRSTKLEDSAMYFCASTPGGGAYEQYFGPGTRLTVT.

This chain uses TRBV21-1 with TRBJ2-2; TRBD1, the D gene given by the table, was not confirmed from the DNA. TRBV21-1 corresponds to a pseudogene. The CDR3 runs to 18 residues. The DNA for the CDR3 is TGTGCCAGCAGCCCCTGGGAGAGGGGGACCTCGAACACCGGGGAGCTGTTTTTT. It translates to CASSPWERGTSNTGELFF.